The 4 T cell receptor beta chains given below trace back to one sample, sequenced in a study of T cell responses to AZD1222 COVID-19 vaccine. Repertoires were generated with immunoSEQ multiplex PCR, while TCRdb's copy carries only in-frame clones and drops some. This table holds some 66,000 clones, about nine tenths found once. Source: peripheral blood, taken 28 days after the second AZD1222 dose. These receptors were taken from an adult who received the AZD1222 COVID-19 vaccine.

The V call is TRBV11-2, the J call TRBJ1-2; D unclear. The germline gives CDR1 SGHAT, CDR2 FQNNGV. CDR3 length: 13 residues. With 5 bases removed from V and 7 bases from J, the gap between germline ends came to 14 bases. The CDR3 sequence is CASSPAVASGYTF. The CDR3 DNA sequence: TGTGCCAGCAGCCCTGCTGTGGCCTCTGGCTACACCTTC.

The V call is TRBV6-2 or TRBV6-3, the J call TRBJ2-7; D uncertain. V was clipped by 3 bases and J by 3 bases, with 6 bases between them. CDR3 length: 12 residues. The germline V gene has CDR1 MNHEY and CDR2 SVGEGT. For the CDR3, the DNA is TGTGCCAGCAGTTATATAGGCTACGAGCAGTACTTC. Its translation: CASSYIGYEQYF.

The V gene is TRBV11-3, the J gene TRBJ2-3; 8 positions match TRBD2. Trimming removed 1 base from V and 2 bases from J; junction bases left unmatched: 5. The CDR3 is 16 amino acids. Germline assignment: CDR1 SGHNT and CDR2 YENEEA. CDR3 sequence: CASSLVGGATTDTQYF. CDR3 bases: TGTGCCAGCAGCTTAGTCGGGGGGGCGACCACAGATACGCAGTATTTT.

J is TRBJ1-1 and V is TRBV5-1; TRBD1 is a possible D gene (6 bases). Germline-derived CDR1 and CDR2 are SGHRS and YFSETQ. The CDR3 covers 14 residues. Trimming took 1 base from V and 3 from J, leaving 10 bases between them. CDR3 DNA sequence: TGCGCCAGCAGCTTGCAGGACAGAGACACTGAAGCTTTCTTT. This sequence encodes CASSLQDRDTEAFF.